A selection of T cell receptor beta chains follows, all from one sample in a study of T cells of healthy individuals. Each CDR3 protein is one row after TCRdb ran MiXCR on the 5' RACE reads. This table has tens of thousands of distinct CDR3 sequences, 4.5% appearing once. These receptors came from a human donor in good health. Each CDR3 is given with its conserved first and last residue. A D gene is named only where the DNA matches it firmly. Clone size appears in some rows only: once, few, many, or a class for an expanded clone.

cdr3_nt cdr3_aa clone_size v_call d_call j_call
TGCGCCAGCAGCTTGAACAGGGCAACCGGGGAGCTGTTTTTT CASSLNRATGELFF many TRBV5-1 - TRBJ2-2
TGTGCCAGCAGCTTAGGTACAGGGGTTACCTACGAGCAGTACTTC CASSLGTGVTYEQYF few TRBV11-2 TRBD1 TRBJ2-7
TGTGCCAGCTCACCTCGGACCGACAATGAGCAGTTCTTC CASSPRTDNEQFF - TRBV18 - TRBJ2-1
TGCGCCAGCAGCTTGGGAAGCGGGGGGCAACTCTTCCAAGAGACCCAGTACTTC CASSLGSGGQLFQETQYF many TRBV5-1 TRBD2 TRBJ2-5
TGTGCCAGCAGTGAAACAGGGAGGGACACTGAAGCTTTCTTT CASSETGRDTEAFF many TRBV6-1 - TRBJ1-1
TGTGCCAGCAGTCTCCCCCCTCCGGGGGGGCGCAATGAGCAGTTCTTC CASSLPPPGGRNEQFF few TRBV6-2/TRBV6-3 TRBD2 TRBJ2-1
TGTGCCAGCAGTGAGGACGGTAACACTGAAGCTTTCTTT CASSEDGNTEAFF many TRBV6-2/TRBV6-3 - TRBJ1-1
TGTGCCAGCAGTCCGCGGGAGCTTCGCTACAATGAGCAGTTCTTC CASSPRELRYNEQFF many TRBV2 TRBD2 TRBJ2-1
TGTGCCAGCAGGACCCTCAGGGGCGCGGGTGGCTACACCTTC CASRTLRGAGGYTF many TRBV2 - TRBJ1-2
TGTGCCAGCAGCCGGATCCAGGGGGCCTACGAGCAGTACTTC CASSRIQGAYEQYF many TRBV3-1 TRBD1 TRBJ2-7
TGTGCCAGCAGCCAATACTTCTCGTGGGAGGGCCGGAACAGCTACGAGCAGTACTTC CASSQYFSWEGRNSYEQYF - TRBV3-1 TRBD2 TRBJ2-7
TGTGCCAGCAGTTACAGCGGGGGGGCATCTTACTACGAGCAGTACTTC CASSYSGGASYYEQYF few TRBV6-5 TRBD2 TRBJ2-7
TGTGCCAGCTCACCACCTGCTAGCGGGGGGGCAGATACGCAGTATTTT CASSPPASGGADTQYF many TRBV18 TRBD2 TRBJ2-3
TGTGCCAGCAGTCCCGACAGAGACCACAAAAACATTCAGTACTTC CASSPDRDHKNIQYF - TRBV27 - TRBJ2-4
TGCGCCAGCAGCTCCGGGACAGGGGACCTTCTCTCTGGAAACACCATATATTTT CASSSGTGDLLSGNTIYF few TRBV5-1 TRBD1 TRBJ1-3
TGTGCCAGCAGCCGCCGGGCAACTACCGGGGCGGGAGGGGTCTACGAGCAGTACTTC CASSRRATTGAGGVYEQYF many TRBV7-9 TRBD2 TRBJ2-7
TGTGCCAGTAGTATATCTAGGAACACTGAAGCTTTCTTT CASSISRNTEAFF few TRBV19 - TRBJ1-1
TGTGCCAGCAGTTACATGAACACTGAAGCTTTCTTT CASSYMNTEAFF many TRBV6-5 - TRBJ1-1
TGTGCCAGCAGGGTATTAGCGGGGGGGTCAGATACGCAGTATTTT CASRVLAGGSDTQYF many TRBV6-5 TRBD2 TRBJ2-3
TGCGCCAGCAGAACCTACGGGACCATTGAAGCTTTCTTT CASRTYGTIEAFF many TRBV10-2 - TRBJ1-1
TGCAGTGCTAGAGAGGGACAGGGCGGTTTCTATGGCTACACCTTC CSAREGQGGFYGYTF many TRBV20-1 TRBD1 TRBJ1-2
TGTGCCAGCAGCCCGGGACTAGCGGGAGAGGACGAGCAGTACTTC CASSPGLAGEDEQYF few TRBV9 TRBD2 TRBJ2-7
TGCAGTGCTAGAGGGGACGTGCCCTCTGGAAACACCATATATTTT CSARGDVPSGNTIYF many TRBV20-1 - TRBJ1-3
TGTGCCAGCAGTAGACCAGGACAGGGGCCAGGAAACACCATATATTTT CASSRPGQGPGNTIYF - TRBV6-5 TRBD1 TRBJ1-3
TGTGCCAGCAGTGAATTTAGGGGGAACGAGCAGTACTTC CASSEFRGNEQYF - TRBV6-1 - TRBJ2-7
TGTGCCAGCAGGGAGAATTCACCCCTCCACTTT CASRENSPLHF few TRBV2 - TRBJ1-6
TGTGCCAGCAGTTTAGGGGGGCAGGGGCTTAGCACAGATACGCAGTATTTT CASSLGGQGLSTDTQYF - TRBV12-3/TRBV12-4 - TRBJ2-3